The TCR beta chain under discussion was sequenced for a study of regulatory T cells in long-lasting Graves disease. The V gene's germline CDR1 is MGHRA and CDR2 YSYEKL. The V end lost 1 base, the J end lost 2 bases, and 13 bases lay between the germline ends. This CDR3 is 16 amino acids long. With iRepertoire HTBI primers and Arm-PCR of CDR3 regions, TCR beta libraries were built. Via MiXCR, TCRdb re-called the multiplex PCR reads, giving one row per CDR3 protein. Of 420,000 or so distinct CDR3 sequences in the sample, roughly 15% were seen once. The time point was: newly diagnosed GD, antithyroid drugs for less than 3 months. There was RNA extracted from PBMCs, and the TCR library was made from it. These data were also reused for a study on T cells in Graves' hyperthyroidism and ophthalmopathy.

The chain joins TRBV4-1 to TRBJ2-3, with unresolved D. The clonotype originates from a woman in her late teens or twenties with Graves disease. Material: peripheral blood mononuclear cells (PBMCs), obtained at new diagnosis, from a patient treated with antithyroid drugs. Written as DNA, the CDR3 is TGCGCCAGCAGCCAAGTGCAGGACCTACCCACAGATACGCAGTATTTT. Translating gives CASSQVQDLPTDTQYF.